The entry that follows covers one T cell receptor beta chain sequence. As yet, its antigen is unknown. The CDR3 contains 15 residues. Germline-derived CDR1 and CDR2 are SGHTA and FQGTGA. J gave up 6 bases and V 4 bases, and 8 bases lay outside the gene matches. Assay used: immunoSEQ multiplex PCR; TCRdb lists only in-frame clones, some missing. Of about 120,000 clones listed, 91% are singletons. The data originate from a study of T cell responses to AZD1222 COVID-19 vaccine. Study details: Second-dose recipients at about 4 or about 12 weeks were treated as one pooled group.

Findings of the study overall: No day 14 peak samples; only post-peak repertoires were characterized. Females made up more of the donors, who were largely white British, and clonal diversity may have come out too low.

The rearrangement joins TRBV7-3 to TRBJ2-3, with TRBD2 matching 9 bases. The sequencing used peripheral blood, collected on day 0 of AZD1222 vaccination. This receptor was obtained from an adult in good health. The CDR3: CASSSLAGVDDTQYF. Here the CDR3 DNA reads TGTGCCAGCAGCTCGTTAGCGGGAGTAGACGATACGCAGTATTTT.